These 21 T cell receptor beta chains were sequenced from one sample in a study of blood T cell repertoires in COVID-19. Profiling relied on immunoSEQ multiplex PCR, and the TCRdb table lists in-frame clones only, not all of them. The sample records about 170,000 clones, roughly 86% being singletons. Sequencing was carried out using peripheral blood. Receptor source: a man aged 35 to 55 who had recovered from COVID-19.

This clone came up a few times. The chain employs TRBV29-1 and TRBJ1-2; the D gene is possibly TRBD1 (5 bases). Per the germline V gene, CDR1 is SQVTM and CDR2 is ANQGSEA. V was cut by 8 bases and J by 7 bases, with 14 bases left in between. There are 11 residues in the CDR3. CDR3 sequence reads: CSTGEGLGYTF. The CDR3 coding sequence is TGCAGCACTGGGGAGGGGCTTGGCTACACCTTC.

This chain connects TRBV19 to TRBJ2-1; 10 nucleotides agree with TRBD2. The CDR3 is made up of 18 amino acids. Germline loops: CDR1 LNHDA, CDR2 SQIVND (reference sequence). Trimming took 7 bases from V and 0 from J; bases not matched to a gene: 12. CDR3 sequence reads: CASTMGTSAPYSYNEQFF. CDR3 DNA sequence: TGTGCCAGTACCATGGGGACTAGCGCTCCTTACTCCTACAATGAGCAGTTCTTC.

This clone appeared once. The CDR3 region is CASSYSWTSGRDEQFF. In DNA form, the CDR3 reads TGTGCCAGCAGTTACTCTTGGACTAGCGGGCGGGATGAGCAGTTCTTC. The V gene is TRBV6-5, the J gene TRBJ2-1, with 11 bases lining up with TRBD2. The CDR3 extends over 16 amino acids. The germline gives CDR1 MNHEY, CDR2 SVGAGI. The ends lost 0 bases at V and 8 bases at J; junction bases unmatched: 6.

The chain uses TRBV27 and TRBJ1-1, with TRBD1 as a possible D gene (5 bases). CDR1 and CDR2 (germline): MNHEY, SMNVEV (reference sequence). Between the trimmed V and J ends, which lost 7 bases and 0 bases, there was a span of 15 bases. The CDR3 totals 15 residues. CDR3 sequence reads: CASINPAGMNTEAFF. As DNA, the CDR3 is TGTGCCAGCATCAACCCGGCAGGGATGAACACTGAAGCTTTCTTT.

V is TRBV10-3 and J is TRBJ2-5, with a possible D match to TRBD1 (6 bases). The CDR3 extends over 14 amino acids. CDR1 ENHRY and CDR2 SYGVKD come from the germline V gene. Trimming cost V 6 bases and J 5 bases, with 16 bases left between them. In DNA form, the CDR3 reads TGTGCCATCAGCCGGGACACCTTAGGGGAGACCCAGTACTTC. It yields the protein CAISRDTLGETQYF.

J is TRBJ2-3 and V is TRBV29-1, with TRBD2 identical over 10 bases. The V gene's germline CDR1 is SQVTM and CDR2 ANQGSEA. CDR3 length: 13 amino acids. Germline trimming cut 6 bases from V and 2 bases from J; bases unmatched to any gene: 2. The CDR3 DNA reads TGCAGCGTGACTAGCGGGTTCACAGATACGCAGTATTTT. It encodes CSVTSGFTDTQYF.

This clone has just a few counts. The genes are TRBV4-2 and TRBJ1-6; 8 positions agree with TRBD1. The CDR3 runs to 16 residues. Trimming at V came to 3 bases and at J to 10 bases, leaving 11 bases not matched to a gene. Germline CDR1 is LGHNA and CDR2 is YNFKEQ. CDR3 region: CASSHSDREVGSPLHF. The CDR3 region has the DNA TGTGCCAGCAGCCATTCGGACAGGGAGGTAGGCTCACCCCTCCACTTT.

This sequence joins TRBV29-1 and TRBJ1-2, with TRBD1 matching over 7 bases. The germline CDR1 and CDR2 sequences are SQVTM and ANQGSEA. The CDR3 consists of 11 residues. Losses at the gene ends were 7 bases for V and 4 bases for J; bases not matched to a gene: 3. The CDR3 DNA is TGCAGCGGGGGGACAGCCTATGGCTACACCTTC. This gives the protein CSGGTAYGYTF.

The J gene is TRBJ2-1, the V gene TRBV29-1; tentative D call: TRBD2 (6 bases). Germline CDR1 SQVTM, CDR2 ANQGSEA. This CDR3 is built from 13 residues. Trimming removed 0 bases from V and 8 bases from J, with 11 bases in between. The CDR3 DNA reads TGCAGCGTTGAAGACGGAGGGTTCGATGAGCAGTTCTTC. This codes for CSVEDGGFDEQFF.

The chain is built from TRBV5-4 and TRBJ1-1, with D tentatively TRBD1 (6 bases). The V end was cut by 0 bases, the J end by 6 bases, with 18 bases between. This CDR3 is 16 amino acids long. CDR1 SGHNT and CDR2 YYREEE come from the germline V gene (reference sequence). CDR3 nucleotide sequence: TGTGCCAGCAGCTTGGGCAGCAGCCGAGGGGGAGCTGAAGCTTTCTTT. Its protein is CASSLGSSRGGAEAFF.

The CDR3 DNA is TGCGCCAGCAGCCACCTGACAGGGCTCCTCATGAACACTGAAGCTTTCTTT. It yields the protein CASSHLTGLLMNTEAFF. The rearrangement links TRBV4-1 to TRBJ1-1, with 7 bases that match TRBD1. The CDR3 length is 17 residues. J was trimmed by 0 bases and V by 3 bases; bases with no gene match: 10. In germline, CDR1 is MGHRA, CDR2 YSYEKL.

This chain uses TRBV7-9 with TRBJ2-7, with 10 positions matching TRBD2. V lost 5 bases to trimming and J lost 5 bases; unmatched junction nucleotides: 6. Germline values: CDR1 SEHNR, CDR2 FQNEAQ (reference sequence). The CDR3 has 14 amino acids. The CDR3 region has the DNA TGTGCCAGCAGCCCCATAGCGGGAGGAAACGAGCAGTACTTC. Encoded protein: CASSPIAGGNEQYF. The variable domain in full, with the rest retrieved from reference TRBV7-9 and TRBJ2-7, is DTGVSQNPRHKITKRGQNVTFRCDPISEHNRLYWYRQTLGQGPEFLTYFQNEAQLEKSRLLSDRFSAERPKGSFSTLEIQRTEQGDSAMYLCASSPIAGGNEQYFGPGTRLTVT.

This chain connects TRBV4-3 to TRBJ2-7, with a possible D match to TRBD1 (6 bases). This CDR3 is 16 amino acids long. With 5 bases removed from V and 0 bases from J, the gap between germline ends came to 17 bases. Germline V CDR1 and CDR2: LGHNA, YSLEER. CDR3 DNA: TGCGCCAGCAGCGACGTTGGCACAGGGACCTCCTACGAGCAGTACTTC. It translates to CASSDVGTGTSYEQYF.

The V and J genes are TRBV4-3 and TRBJ1-2, with TRBD1 as a possible D gene (5 bases). The CDR3 runs to 15 residues. Germline V gives CDR1 LGHNA, CDR2 YSLEER. The V end was cut by 4 bases, the J end by 4 bases, with 16 bases between. CDR3 residues: CASSPIGAVPYGYTF. CDR3 sequence (DNA): TGCGCCAGCAGCCCCATAGGGGCCGTGCCCTATGGCTACACCTTC.

The J gene is TRBJ1-2, the V gene TRBV2; D is ambiguous. Germline CDR1 is SNHLY and CDR2 is FYNNEI. Trimming shortened V by 6 bases and J by 8 bases, and 10 bases separated the two germline ends. The CDR3 runs to 11 residues. CDR3: CASSDGSGYTF. CDR3 nucleotides: TGTGCCAGCAGCGACGGGAGCGGCTACACCTTC.

V is TRBV25-1 and J is TRBJ1-3; D perhaps matches TRBD1 (5 bases). Trimming left V 8 bases short and J 0 bases short, with 17 bases between. The CDR3 contains 16 residues. The germline V gene has CDR1 MGHDK and CDR2 SYGVNS. CDR3 in DNA: TGTGCCAGCCTACTAGGCGGGGCGAGCTCTGGAAACACCATATATTTT. This gives the protein CASLLGGASSGNTIYF.

The chain recombines TRBV7-3 with TRBJ2-1, with 10 bases matching TRBD2. Germline V gene lookup returns CDR1 SGHTA and CDR2 FQGTGA. V lost 2 bases to trimming and J lost 8 bases; unmatched junction nucleotides: 15. CDR3 size: 18 residues. Here the CDR3 DNA reads TGTGCCAGCAGCTTAGAACTTCCGGCTAGCGGGAGAGGCTATGAGCAGTTCTTC. This encodes CASSLELPASGRGYEQFF.

The CDR3 protein is CAISQERDRGEAFF. The CDR3, as DNA: TGTGCCATCAGTCAAGAGCGGGACAGGGGAGAAGCTTTCTTT. The J gene is TRBJ1-1, the V gene TRBV10-3; the match to TRBD1 covers 10 bases. This CDR3 region has 14 residues. V was pared by 5 bases and J by 8 bases, with 8 bases of the junction left unmatched. Looked up from germline, CDR1 is ENHRY and CDR2 is SYGVKD.

The rearrangement joins TRBV3-1 (or the pseudogene TRBV3-2) to TRBJ1-5; 8 bases match TRBD1. V lost 1 base and J lost 6; bases outside the gene matches: 5. The CDR3 length is 15 residues. Per the germline V gene, CDR1 is LGHDT and CDR2 is YNNKEL (reference sequence). The CDR3 reads CASSQAGGRLQPQHF. CDR3 coding DNA: TGTGCCAGCAGCCAAGCAGGGGGCCGCCTTCAGCCCCAGCATTTT.

The J gene is TRBJ2-7, the V gene TRBV25-1; the match to TRBD2 covers 13 bases. The germline CDR1 and CDR2 sequences are MGHDK and SYGVNS. The CDR3 runs 15 residues. V gave up 5 bases and J gave up 3 bases; unmatched junction bases: 4. The CDR3 protein is CASSPRLAGGYEQYF. DNA for the CDR3: TGTGCCAGCAGTCCGCGACTAGCGGGGGGCTACGAGCAGTACTTC.

The V call is TRBV6-4, the J call TRBJ1-2, with TRBD1 as a possible D gene (6 bases). The germline gives CDR1 MRHNA, CDR2 SNTAGT. V was trimmed by 6 bases and J by 3 bases, leaving 26 bases between them. The CDR3 consists of 18 residues. The CDR3 nucleotides read TGTGCCAGCAGCCATGAAAGGACAGCTAAACCTCGGGACTATGGCTACACCTTC. Translated, it gives CASSHERTAKPRDYGYTF.